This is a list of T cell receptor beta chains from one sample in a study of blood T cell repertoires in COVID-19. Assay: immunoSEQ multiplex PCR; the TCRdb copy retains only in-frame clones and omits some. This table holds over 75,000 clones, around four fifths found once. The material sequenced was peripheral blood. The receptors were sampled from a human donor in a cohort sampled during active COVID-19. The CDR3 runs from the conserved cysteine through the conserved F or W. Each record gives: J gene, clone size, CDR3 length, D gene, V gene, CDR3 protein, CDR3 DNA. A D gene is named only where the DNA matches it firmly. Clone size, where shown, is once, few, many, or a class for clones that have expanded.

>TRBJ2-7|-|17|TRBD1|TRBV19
CASSISPPGTGIYEQYF
TGTGCCAGTAGTATTAGTCCTCCCGGGACAGGGATCTACGAGCAGTACTTC
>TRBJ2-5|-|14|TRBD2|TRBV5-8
CASRISGRVETQYF
TGTGCCAGCAGAATCAGCGGGAGGGTTGAGACCCAGTACTTC
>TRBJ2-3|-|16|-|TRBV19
CASSSYTGGLRDTQYF
TGTGCCAGTAGTTCCTACACGGGGGGCCTAAGAGATACGCAGTATTTT
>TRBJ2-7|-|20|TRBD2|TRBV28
CASSQNYLSRLAGGRYEQYF
TGTGCCAGCAGTCAAAATTACCTCTCTCGACTAGCGGGAGGAAGGTACGAGCAGTACTTC
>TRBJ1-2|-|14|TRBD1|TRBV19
CASSEDRGGHGYTF
TGTGCCAGTAGTGAGGACAGGGGGGGACATGGCTACACCTTC
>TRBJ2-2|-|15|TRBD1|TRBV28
CASSLYATGTGELFF
TGTGCCAGCAGTTTATACGCGACAGGGACCGGGGAGCTGTTTTTT
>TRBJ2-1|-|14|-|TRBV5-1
CASSFRGGDNEQFF
TGCGCCAGCAGCTTTCGGGGCGGGGACAATGAGCAGTTCTTC
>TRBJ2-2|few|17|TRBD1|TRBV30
CAWSRLDRRLNTGELFF
TGTGCCTGGAGCCGACTGGACAGGCGACTTAACACCGGGGAGCTGTTTTTT
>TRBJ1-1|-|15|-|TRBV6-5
CASTRRANLNTEAFF
TGTGCCAGCACGCGTCGTGCGAACTTGAACACTGAAGCTTTCTTT
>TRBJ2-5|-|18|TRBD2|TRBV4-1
CASSPVAGLAGGRETQYF
TGCGCCAGCAGCCCAGTAGCCGGACTAGCGGGGGGGCGGGAGACCCAGTACTTC
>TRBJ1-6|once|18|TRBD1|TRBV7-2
CASSHLQGGTSYNSPLHF
TGTGCCAGCAGCCATCTACAGGGGGGAACCTCCTATAATTCACCCCTCCACTTT